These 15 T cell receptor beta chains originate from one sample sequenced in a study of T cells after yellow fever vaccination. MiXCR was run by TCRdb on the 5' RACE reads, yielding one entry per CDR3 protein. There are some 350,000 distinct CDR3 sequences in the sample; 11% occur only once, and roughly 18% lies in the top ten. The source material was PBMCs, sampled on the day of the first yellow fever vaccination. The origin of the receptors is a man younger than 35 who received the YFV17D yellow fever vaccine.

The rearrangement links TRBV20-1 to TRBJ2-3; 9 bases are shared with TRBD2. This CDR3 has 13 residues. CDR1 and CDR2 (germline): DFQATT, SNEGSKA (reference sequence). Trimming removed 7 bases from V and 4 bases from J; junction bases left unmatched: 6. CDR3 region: CSETGLASDTQYF. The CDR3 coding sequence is TGCAGTGAGACGGGACTAGCCTCAGATACGCAGTATTTT.

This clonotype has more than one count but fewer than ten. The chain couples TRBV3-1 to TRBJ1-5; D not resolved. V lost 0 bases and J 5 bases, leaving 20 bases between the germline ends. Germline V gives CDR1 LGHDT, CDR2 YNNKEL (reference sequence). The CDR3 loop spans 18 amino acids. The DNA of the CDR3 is TGTGCCAGCAGCCAAGATACGAATGGTGTAGGGCCCTATCAGCCCCAGCATTTT. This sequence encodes CASSQDTNGVGPYQPQHF. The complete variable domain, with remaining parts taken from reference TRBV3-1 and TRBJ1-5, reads DTAVSQTPKYLVTQMGNDKSIKCEQNLGHDTMYWYKQDSKKFLKIMFSYNNKELIINETVPNRFSPKSPDKAHLNLHINSLELGDSAVYFCASSQDTNGVGPYQPQHFGDGTRLSIL.

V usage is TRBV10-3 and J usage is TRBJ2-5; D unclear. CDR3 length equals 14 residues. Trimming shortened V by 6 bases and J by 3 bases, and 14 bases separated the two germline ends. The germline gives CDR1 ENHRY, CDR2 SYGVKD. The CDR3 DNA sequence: TGTGCCATCAGCCGTATAGCAGGAGAAGAGACCCAGTACTTC. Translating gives CAISRIAGEETQYF.

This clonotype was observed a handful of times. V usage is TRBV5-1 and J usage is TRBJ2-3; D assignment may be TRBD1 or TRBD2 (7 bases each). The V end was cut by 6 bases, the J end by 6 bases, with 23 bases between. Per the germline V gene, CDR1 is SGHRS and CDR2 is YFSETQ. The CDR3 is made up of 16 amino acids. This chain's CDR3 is CASTYRGEGAADTQYF. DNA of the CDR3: TGCGCCAGCACCTACCGCGGGGAGGGGGCGGCCGATACGCAGTATTTT.

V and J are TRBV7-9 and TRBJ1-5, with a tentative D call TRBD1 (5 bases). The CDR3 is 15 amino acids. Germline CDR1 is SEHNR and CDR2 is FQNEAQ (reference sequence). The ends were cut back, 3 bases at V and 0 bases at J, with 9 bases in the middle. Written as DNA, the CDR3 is TGTGCCAGCAGCTTGGGGCACCATAGCAATCAGCCCCAGCATTTT. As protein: CASSLGHHSNQPQHF.

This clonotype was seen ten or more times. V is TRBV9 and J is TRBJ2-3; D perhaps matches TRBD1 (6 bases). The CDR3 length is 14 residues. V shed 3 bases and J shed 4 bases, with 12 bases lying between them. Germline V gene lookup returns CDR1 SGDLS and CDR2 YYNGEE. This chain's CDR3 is CASSAYRASDTQYF. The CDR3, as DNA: TGTGCCAGCAGCGCCTACAGGGCATCAGATACGCAGTATTTT.

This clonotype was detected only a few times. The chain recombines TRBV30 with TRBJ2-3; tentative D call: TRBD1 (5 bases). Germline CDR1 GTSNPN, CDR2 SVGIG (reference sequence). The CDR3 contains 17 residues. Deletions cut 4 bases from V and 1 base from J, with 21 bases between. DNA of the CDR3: TGTGCCTGGACCCCCAGGGTCCAGGGCGTCCGCACAGATACGCAGTATTTT. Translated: CAWTPRVQGVRTDTQYF.

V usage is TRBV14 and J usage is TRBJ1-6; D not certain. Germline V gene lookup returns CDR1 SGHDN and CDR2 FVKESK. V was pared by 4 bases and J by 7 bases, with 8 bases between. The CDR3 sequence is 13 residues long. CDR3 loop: CASSPRTNSPLHF. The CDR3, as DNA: TGTGCCAGCAGCCCTCGAACAAATTCACCCCTCCACTTT.

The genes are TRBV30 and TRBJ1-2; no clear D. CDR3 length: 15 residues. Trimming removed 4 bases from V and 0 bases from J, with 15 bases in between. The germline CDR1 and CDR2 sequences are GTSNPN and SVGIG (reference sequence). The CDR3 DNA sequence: TGTGCCTGGACAAGTCTCGTTTTAACTAACTATGGCTACACCTTC. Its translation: CAWTSLVLTNYGYTF.

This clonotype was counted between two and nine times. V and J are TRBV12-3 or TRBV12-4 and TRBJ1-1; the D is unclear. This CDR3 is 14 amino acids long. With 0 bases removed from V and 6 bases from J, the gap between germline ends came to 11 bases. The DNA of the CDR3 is TGTGCCAGCAGTTTAGCTCGGGGTTTCGCTGAAGCTTTCTTT. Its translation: CASSLARGFAEAFF.

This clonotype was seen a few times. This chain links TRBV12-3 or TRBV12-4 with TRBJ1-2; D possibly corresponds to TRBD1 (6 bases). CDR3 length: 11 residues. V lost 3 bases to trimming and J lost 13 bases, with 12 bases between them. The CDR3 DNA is TGTGCCAGCAGTTTGGCGGGGGGCCCCACCTTC. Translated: CASSLAGGPTF.

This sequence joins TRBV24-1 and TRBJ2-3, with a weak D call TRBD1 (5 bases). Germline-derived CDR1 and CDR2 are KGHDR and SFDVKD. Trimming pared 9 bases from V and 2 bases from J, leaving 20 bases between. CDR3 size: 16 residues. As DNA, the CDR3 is TGTGCCACCGGAAAGGGATCAGGGTCTTTCACAGATACGCAGTATTTT. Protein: CATGKGSGSFTDTQYF.

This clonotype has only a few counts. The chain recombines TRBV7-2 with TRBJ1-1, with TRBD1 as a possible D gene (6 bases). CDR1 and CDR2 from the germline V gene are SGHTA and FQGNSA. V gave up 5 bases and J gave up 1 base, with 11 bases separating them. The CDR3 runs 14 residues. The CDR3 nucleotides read TGTGCCAGCAGCGCTACGACAGGGAACACTGAAGCTTTCTTT. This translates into CASSATTGNTEAFF.

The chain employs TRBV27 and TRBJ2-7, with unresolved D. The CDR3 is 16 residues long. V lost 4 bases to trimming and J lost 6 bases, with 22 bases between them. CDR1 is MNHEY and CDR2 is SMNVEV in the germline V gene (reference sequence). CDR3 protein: CASSSLVVRRSREQYF. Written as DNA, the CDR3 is TGTGCCAGCAGTTCCCTCGTTGTCAGGCGCTCGCGCGAGCAGTACTTC.

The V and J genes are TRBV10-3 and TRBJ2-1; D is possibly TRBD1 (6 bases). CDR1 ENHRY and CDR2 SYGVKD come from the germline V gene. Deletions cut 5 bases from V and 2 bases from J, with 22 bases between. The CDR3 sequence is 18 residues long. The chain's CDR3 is CAISLNSDWGPPYNEQFF. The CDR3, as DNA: TGTGCCATCAGTTTAAATTCCGATTGGGGGCCCCCCTACAATGAGCAGTTCTTC.